A single sample gave rise to the 29 T cell receptor beta chains below, sequenced in a study of CD8 T cells in ankylosing spondylitis. TCRdb re-derived calls from the 5' RACE reads in MiXCR, one entry per CDR3 protein. Here the sample spans about 36,000 distinct CDR3 sequences, about an eighth being singletons. Source material: synovial fluid, either unsorted or a sorted T cell fraction (not recorded which). These receptors all come from a male donor with ankylosing spondylitis.

V is TRBV7-2 and J is TRBJ2-3, with 9 bases fitting TRBD2. With 4 bases clipped from V and 3 bases from J, the junction kept 8 bases outside the gene matches. Per germline, CDR1 SGHTA and CDR2 FQGNSA. This CDR3 contains 16 residues. As DNA, the CDR3 is TGTGCCAGCAGCTCGCACGCGGGGGGGCCAACAGATACGCAGTATTTT. Protein sequence: CASSSHAGGPTDTQYF.

The chain has TRBV5-1 and TRBJ1-1; no clear D. The CDR3 has 17 amino acids. Germline V gene data show CDR1 as SGHRS and CDR2 as YFSETQ. Trimming took off 2 bases at V and 6 bases at J, with 23 bases between the two ends. CDR3 coding DNA: TGCGCCAGCAGCTTTGGACTATCGCCCCAGGCAGACTCTGAAGCTTTCTTT. Translating it yields CASSFGLSPQADSEAFF.

There are a few counts of this clonotype. This sequence joins TRBV7-9 and TRBJ2-7; TRBD2 aligns across 9 bases. The CDR3 length is 13 residues. V shed 5 bases, J shed 7 bases, and the junction held 6 bases outside the gene matches. From germline, CDR1 is SEHNR and CDR2 FQNEAQ (reference sequence). The CDR3 sequence is CASSPSGTWEQYF. CDR3 coding DNA: TGTGCCAGCAGCCCTAGCGGGACCTGGGAGCAGTACTTC.

This clonotype turned up a few times. This chain joins TRBV11-2 and TRBJ1-5; 9 bases line up with TRBD1. The CDR3 runs to 16 residues. The V gene end was trimmed by 5 bases and the J gene end by 4 bases; junction bases not matched to a gene: 9. In germline, CDR1 is SGHAT, CDR2 FQNNGV. In nucleotides, the CDR3 is TGTGCCAGCAGCCTAACACCGGACAGGGGAAATCAGCCCCAGCATTTT. Residues: CASSLTPDRGNQPQHF.

The chain links TRBV6-1 to TRBJ2-7; maybe TRBD2 (6 bases). Germline CDR1 MNHNS, CDR2 SASEGT. Between the trimmed V and J ends, which lost 2 bases and 6 bases, there was a span of 17 bases. The CDR3 loop spans 15 amino acids. The CDR3 DNA reads as TGTGCCAGCAGTGAATTTTCGGGGGATGTCGGCGAGCAGTACTTC. Encoded protein: CASSEFSGDVGEQYF.

In its sample, this clonotype was seen a few times. The chain carries TRBV7-9 and TRBJ2-1; 12 bases are shared with TRBD2. Trimming removed 4 bases from V and 8 bases from J; junction bases left unmatched: 6. The CDR3 sequence is 15 residues long. Germline CDR1 SEHNR, CDR2 FQNEAQ (reference sequence). The CDR3 region is CASSSRTSGTDEQFF. In DNA, the CDR3 is TGTGCCAGCAGCTCGCGGACTAGCGGGACCGATGAGCAGTTCTTC.

This clonotype appeared many times. This chain uses TRBV4-3 with TRBJ2-7; a possible D gene is TRBD2 (6 bases). The CDR3 extends over 14 amino acids. CDR1 is LGHNA, CDR2 YSLEER, per germline. The V and J ends lost 0 bases and 6 bases respectively, with 12 bases between them. The CDR3 DNA follows: TGCGCCAGCAGCCAAGATGGGACCGGGGGCGAGCAGTACTTC. As protein: CASSQDGTGGEQYF.

This clonotype has only a few counts. The chain recombines TRBV5-6 with TRBJ1-4; no firm D call. The CDR3 is 14 amino acids. The germline V gene has CDR1 SGHDT and CDR2 YYEEEE. Trimming removed 0 bases at V and 6 bases at J, with 9 bases between. The CDR3 here is CASSLETADEKLFF. CDR3 in DNA: TGTGCCAGCAGCTTGGAGACCGCGGATGAAAAACTGTTTTTT.

The chain's CDR3 is CAIRPRGDTGELFF. CDR3 coding DNA: TGTGCCATCAGACCTAGGGGGGACACCGGGGAGCTGTTTTTT. The chain recombines TRBV10-3 with TRBJ2-2, with D perhaps being TRBD1 or TRBD2 (6 bases each). The CDR3 consists of 14 residues. V dropped 6 bases and J dropped 3 bases, with 11 bases sitting between them. CDR1 and CDR2 (germline): ENHRY, SYGVKD.

The table lists this clonotype with many counts. The J gene is TRBJ2-7, the V gene TRBV14; no clear D gene. V was shortened by 1 base and J by 4 bases, with 8 bases between the two germline ends. The germline V gene has CDR1 SGHDN and CDR2 FVKESK. This CDR3 region has 13 residues. The CDR3 DNA sequence: TGTGCCAGCAGCCAAGTTTACGTTTACGAGCAGTACTTC. This encodes CASSQVYVYEQYF.

CDR3 nucleotide sequence: TGTGCCAGCAGTGAGCGAACTAGCGGGAGTAATGAGCAGTTCTTC. Amino acids: CASSERTSGSNEQFF. V is TRBV6-4 and J is TRBJ2-1; 11 nucleotides match TRBD2. CDR3 length: 15 amino acids. In germline, CDR1 is MRHNA, CDR2 SNTAGT. Trimming at V came to 3 bases and at J to 7 bases, leaving 5 bases not matched to a gene.

This chain links TRBV29-1 with TRBJ2-4; possibly TRBD2 for D (5 bases). CDR1 is SQVTM and CDR2 is ANQGSEA in the germline V gene. This CDR3 contains 11 residues. CDR3 region: CSGGTKNIQYF. Written as DNA, the CDR3 is TGCAGTGGAGGAACCAAAAACATTCAGTACTTC.

A word on this clonotype: Germline is not matched at one junction end, which may reflect a read error. The chain joins TRBV7-7 to TRBJ2-5; D uncertain. The V gene's germline CDR1 is SSHAT and CDR2 FNYEAQ (reference sequence). CDR3 length: 13 amino acids. CDR3 bases: TGTGCTAGCAGCCAAACGCGACTAGAGACCCAGTACTTC. This codes for CASSQTRLETQYF.

Many counts were recorded for this clonotype. V is TRBV28 and J is TRBJ1-2; 8 positions match TRBD1. The V and J ends lost 3 bases and 4 bases, in that order; junction bases with no gene match: 7. CDR3 length equals 15 residues. Germline loops: CDR1 MDHEN, CDR2 SYDVKM. The CDR3 nucleotides are TGTGCCAGCAGTTTCTATTCAGGGGGCTCCTATGGCTACACCTTC. It encodes CASSFYSGGSYGYTF.

There are a few counts of this clonotype. V usage is TRBV24-1 and J usage is TRBJ2-1; 15 bases agree with TRBD2. This CDR3 is built from 17 residues. Trimming took 5 bases from V and 2 from J; bases not matched to a gene: 3. Per the germline V gene, CDR1 is KGHDR and CDR2 is SFDVKD. CDR3 sequence: CATSGTSGRAPYNEQFF. In DNA, the CDR3 is TGTGCCACCAGTGGGACTAGCGGGAGGGCCCCCTACAATGAGCAGTTCTTC.

At least ten counts were recorded for this clonotype. The rearrangement links TRBV11-1 to TRBJ1-1; TRBD1 agrees at 9 bases. This CDR3 has 18 amino acids. The V and J ends lost 6 bases and 5 bases, in that order; junction bases with no gene match: 19. CDR1 is SGHAT and CDR2 is FQDESV in the germline V gene (reference sequence). The DNA for the CDR3 is TGTGCCAGCAGAAACCCGAGGACAGGGGCCTTTAATGGTACTGAAGCTTTCTTT. Amino acids: CASRNPRTGAFNGTEAFF.

This clonotype showed up many times. The rearrangement joins TRBV27 to TRBJ2-7; 8 bases map to TRBD1. CDR1 and CDR2 (germline): MNHEY, SMNVEV (reference sequence). Germline trimming cut 5 bases from V and 6 bases from J; bases unmatched to any gene: 6. This CDR3 spans 13 amino acids. CDR3 sequence: CASSGQGSAEQYF. CDR3 DNA: TGTGCCAGCAGTGGACAGGGTTCGGCCGAGCAGTACTTC.

This clonotype was observed a few times. The rearrangement uses TRBV6-5 and TRBJ1-1; D is unresolved. From germline, CDR1 is MNHEY and CDR2 SVGAGI. V was shortened by 2 bases and J by 1 base, with 11 bases between the two germline ends. The CDR3 is made up of 15 amino acids. The CDR3 is CASSYLIRANTEAFF. CDR3 bases: TGTGCCAGCAGTTACCTTATTAGGGCGAACACTGAAGCTTTCTTT.

The table lists this clonotype with many counts. The gene calls are TRBV5-5 and TRBJ1-2; D is unresolved. V was pared by 2 bases and J by 1 base, with 6 bases between. The CDR3 spans 13 residues. CDR1 is SGHKS, CDR2 YYEKEE, per germline (reference sequence). Here the CDR3 reads CASSFDLNYGYTF. The DNA for the CDR3 is TGTGCCAGCAGCTTCGACCTTAACTATGGCTACACCTTC.

V usage is TRBV28 and J usage is TRBJ2-1; 9 nucleotides agree with TRBD2. The CDR3 has 14 residues. From germline, CDR1 is MDHEN and CDR2 SYDVKM. The V segment lost 2 bases and the J segment 4 bases; nucleotides outside the gene matches: 0. The CDR3 loop reads CASSLAGGYNEQFF. In DNA form, the CDR3 reads TGTGCCAGCAGTTTAGCGGGAGGGTACAATGAGCAGTTCTTC.

This chain uses TRBV10-1 with TRBJ2-7, with 11 positions matching TRBD2. The V gene end was trimmed by 7 bases and the J gene end by 4 bases; junction bases not matched to a gene: 9. Germline V CDR1 and CDR2: WNHNN, SYGVQD (reference sequence). The CDR3 runs to 15 residues. This CDR3 is CASTGFGTSGYEQYF. The CDR3 DNA reads TGCGCCAGCACCGGATTCGGGACTAGCGGATACGAGCAGTACTTC.

The count of this clonotype is one. One junction end does not reproduce the germline sequence, and a read error may be involved. The V call is TRBV7-2, the J call TRBJ1-1, with TRBD1 as a possible D gene (5 bases). Germline V gives CDR1 SGHTA, CDR2 FQGNSA. This CDR3 contains 13 residues. This chain's CDR3 is CASSTRQNAEAFF. The CDR3 region has the DNA TGTGCCAGCAGCACCCGACAGAACGCTGAAGCTTTCTTT.

This clonotype was recorded at least ten times. J is TRBJ2-7 and V is TRBV7-9; D call uncertain. V was pared by 3 bases and J by 2 bases, with 2 bases between. This CDR3 is built from 11 residues. Germline CDR1 and CDR2: SEHNR and FQNEAQ (reference sequence). The CDR3 DNA is TGTGCCAGCAGCTTCACCTACGAGCAGTACTTC. As protein: CASSFTYEQYF.

This clonotype has more than one count but fewer than ten. For the CDR3, the DNA is TGTGCCAGCAGTTTAATACCACCTTATAGCAATCAGCCCCAGCATTTT. Its protein is CASSLIPPYSNQPQHF. This rearrangement joins TRBV28 to TRBJ1-5; D uncertain. Germline-derived CDR1 and CDR2 are MDHEN and SYDVKM. This CDR3 comprises 16 residues. Trimming took 2 bases from V and 0 from J, leaving 11 bases between them.

The CDR3 spells CASSNSGRAGETQYF. For the CDR3, the DNA is TGTGCCAGCAGTAATAGCGGGAGGGCCGGGGAGACCCAGTACTTC. The J gene is TRBJ2-5, the V gene TRBV27, with 11 bases matching TRBD2. The CDR3 runs to 15 residues. Losses at the gene ends were 5 bases for V and 5 bases for J; bases not matched to a gene: 7. Germline V gene lookup returns CDR1 MNHEY and CDR2 SMNVEV (reference sequence).

This clonotype showed up just a few times. The V gene is TRBV5-6, the J gene TRBJ2-7, with 7 bases that match TRBD1. The CDR3 covers 15 residues. The trim removed 5 bases at V and 1 base at J, leaving 9 bases unmatched. From germline, CDR1 is SGHDT and CDR2 YYEEEE. The CDR3 region is CASSLTGTRSYEQYF. The CDR3 DNA reads TGTGCCAGCAGTCTGACAGGGACCAGGTCCTACGAGCAGTACTTC. Looking up the rest from reference TRBV5-6 and TRBJ2-7 gives the full variable domain: DAGVTQSPTHLIKTRGQQVTLRCSPKSGHDTVSWYQQALGQGPQFIFQYYEEEERQRGNFPDRFSGHQFPNYSSELNVNALLLGDSALYLCASSLTGTRSYEQYFGPGTRLTVT.

This clonotype was seen repeatedly, ten times or more. The chain links TRBV5-8 to TRBJ2-1; D uncertain. Germline V gene data show CDR1 as SGHTS and CDR2 as YDEGEE. There are 15 residues in the CDR3. V shed 1 base and J shed 5 bases, with 13 bases lying between them. For the CDR3, the DNA is TGTGCCAGCAGCTTGTCCAGTCGGATAAACAATGAGCAGTTCTTC. It codes for CASSLSSRINNEQFF.

This clonotype was recorded a few times. The chain uses TRBV6-4 and TRBJ2-3; D is perhaps TRBD2 (7 bases). The CDR3 covers 15 residues. Germline V CDR1 and CDR2: MRHNA, SNTAGT. V shed 0 bases and J shed 3 bases, with 10 bases lying between them. The DNA for the CDR3 is TGTGCCAGCAGTGACTCGGGGGGGCCTACAGATACGCAGTATTTT. It yields the protein CASSDSGGPTDTQYF.

The V call is TRBV10-3, the J call TRBJ2-1, with 9 bases fitting TRBD2. In germline, CDR1 is ENHRY, CDR2 SYGVKD. The CDR3 spans 14 residues. J lost 8 bases, V lost 6 bases, and 8 bases had no gene match. The DNA of the CDR3 is TGTGCCATCAGGACAGCGGGAGGAGGGGATGAGCAGTTCTTC. Encoded protein: CAIRTAGGGDEQFF.